The clone carrying this T cell receptor (beta chain) was picked up a small number of times. V dropped 0 bases and J dropped 2; count of bases not matched to a gene: 4. CDR1 is KGHSH, CDR2 LQKENI, per germline. The CDR3 extends over 15 amino acids. Unique molecular identifiers were used to barcode this TCRbeta library. TCRdb re-analysed the PCR reads in MiXCR, keeping a single row per CDR3 protein. The sample carries about 870,000 distinct CDR3 sequences, roughly 15% recorded once. The record originates from a study of T-cell reconstitution after alpha-beta-depleted transplantation in children. The source is a male patient under 18 who had a stem cell transplant for acute lymphoblastic leukemia, so the T cells may come from the graft donor. Specimen: PBMCs, mostly from graft donor cells, collected 360 days after TCRalphabeta/CD19-depleted stem cell transplant. The chain carries TRBV18 and TRBJ2-7; TRBD1 matches at 7 bases. The chain's CDR3 is CASSPPGQPTYEQYF. CDR3 coding DNA: TGTGCCAGCTCACCACCGGGACAGCCAACCTACGAGCAGTACTTC.